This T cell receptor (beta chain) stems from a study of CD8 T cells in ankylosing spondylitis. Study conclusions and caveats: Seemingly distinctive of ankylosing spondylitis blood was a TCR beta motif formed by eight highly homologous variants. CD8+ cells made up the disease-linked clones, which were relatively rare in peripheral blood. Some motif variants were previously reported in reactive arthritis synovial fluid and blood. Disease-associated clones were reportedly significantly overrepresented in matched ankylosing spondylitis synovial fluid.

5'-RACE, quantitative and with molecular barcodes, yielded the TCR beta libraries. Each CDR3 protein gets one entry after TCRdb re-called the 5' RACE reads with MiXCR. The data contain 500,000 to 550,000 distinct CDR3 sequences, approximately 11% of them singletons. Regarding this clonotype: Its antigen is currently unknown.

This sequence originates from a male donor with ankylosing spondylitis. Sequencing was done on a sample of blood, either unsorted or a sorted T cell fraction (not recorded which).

The CDR3 loop is CASSNLRGDTQYF. The DNA for the CDR3 is TGTGCCAGTAGTAACCTTAGAGGGGATACGCAGTATTTT. The chain joins TRBV19 to TRBJ2-3; a weak D match, TRBD2 (5 bases). Trimming left V 4 bases short and J 6 bases short, with 11 bases between. CDR1 LNHDA and CDR2 SQIVND come from the germline V gene (reference sequence). The CDR3 runs 13 residues.